One and the same sample provided the 2 T cell receptor beta chains below, sequenced in a study of T cell changes during pregnancy in multiple sclerosis. The protocol was immunoSEQ multiplex PCR, while the TCRdb copy is restricted to in-frame clones and leaves out a portion. Among about 54,000 clones listed, about 90% were seen once. Here the sequenced sample was CD4+ T cells from peripheral blood mononuclear cells, taken in the first trimester of pregnancy. The receptors shown here come from a female donor with multiple sclerosis, enrolled in a pregnancy study.

V gene TRBV18 combines with J gene TRBJ1-1; maybe TRBD1 (5 bases). The CDR3 extends over 15 amino acids. From germline, CDR1 is KGHSH and CDR2 LQKENI. The V gene lost 1 base and the J gene lost 3 bases, with 12 bases spanning the gap. The CDR3 DNA reads TGTGCCAGCTCACCACTAACCAGGGCGGACACTGAAGCTTTCTTT. This translates into CASSPLTRADTEAFF.

This sequence joins TRBV6-1 and TRBJ2-5, with 12 bases fitting TRBD2. Germline V lookup: CDR1 MNHNS, CDR2 SASEGT. The CDR3 has 15 amino acids. V lost 2 bases, J lost 2 bases, and 0 bases stayed unmatched. The CDR3 here is CASSELAGGQETQYF. The CDR3 bases are TGTGCCAGCAGTGAACTAGCGGGGGGGCAAGAGACCCAGTACTTC.